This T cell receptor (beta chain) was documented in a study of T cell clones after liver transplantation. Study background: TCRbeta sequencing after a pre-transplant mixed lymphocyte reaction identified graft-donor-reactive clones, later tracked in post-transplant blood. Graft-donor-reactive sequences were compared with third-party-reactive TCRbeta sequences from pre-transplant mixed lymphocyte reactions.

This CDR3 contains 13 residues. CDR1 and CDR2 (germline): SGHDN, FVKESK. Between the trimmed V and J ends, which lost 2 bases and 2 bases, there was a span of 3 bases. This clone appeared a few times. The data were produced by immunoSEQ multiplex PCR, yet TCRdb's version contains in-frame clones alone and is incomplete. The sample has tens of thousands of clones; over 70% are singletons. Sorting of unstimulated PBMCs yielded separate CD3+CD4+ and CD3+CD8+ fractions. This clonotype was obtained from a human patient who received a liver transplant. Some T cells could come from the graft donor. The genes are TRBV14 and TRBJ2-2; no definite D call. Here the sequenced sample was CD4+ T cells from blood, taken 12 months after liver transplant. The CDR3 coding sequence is TGTGCCAGCAGCCAAACTAACACCGGGGAGCTGTTTTTT. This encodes CASSQTNTGELFF.